What follows are 24 T cell receptor beta chains derived from one specimen sequenced in a study of blood T cell repertoires in COVID-19. Produced via immunoSEQ multiplex PCR; TCRdb's table is partial and in-frame only. This sample yields some 170,000 clones, of which 75% to 90% are seen a single time; 5% to 8% belongs to the top ten. Specimen: PBMCs or T cells enriched from blood (not recorded which). Receptors originate from a man aged 35 to 55 who had recovered from COVID-19.

The gene calls are TRBV4-1 and TRBJ1-4; TRBD1 might be the D (6 bases). Between the trimmed V and J ends, which lost 3 bases and 8 bases, there was a span of 13 bases. The CDR3 is 14 residues long. Germline V gives CDR1 MGHRA, CDR2 YSYEKL. In DNA form, the CDR3 reads TGCGCCAGCAGCCAGGCGACAGGTCTAGAAAAACTGTTTTTT. It is translated as CASSQATGLEKLFF.

This chain joins TRBV6-5 and TRBJ2-7; TRBD2 aligns across 13 bases. Germline V gives CDR1 MNHEY, CDR2 SVGAGI. V lost 8 bases to trimming and J lost 5 bases; unmatched junction nucleotides: 6. This CDR3 is built from 14 residues. In nucleotides, the CDR3 is TGTGCCAGCCGCAGACTAGCGGGGGGTAACGAGCAGTACTTC. Its protein is CASRRLAGGNEQYF.

The chain joins TRBV14 to TRBJ2-1; D is unresolved. Trimming stripped 1 base from V and 5 bases from J, with 6 bases between. Germline CDR1 is SGHDN and CDR2 is FVKESK. This CDR3 is 13 amino acids long. The CDR3 region has the DNA TGTGCCAGCAGCCAAGGGGCCCACAATGAGCAGTTCTTC. Amino acids: CASSQGAHNEQFF. The variable domain in full, completed from reference TRBV14 and TRBJ2-1, reads EAGVTQFPSHSVIEKGQTVTLRCDPISGHDNLYWYRRVMGKEIKFLLHFVKESKQDESGMPNNRFLAERTGGTYSTLKVQPAELEDSGVYFCASSQGAHNEQFFGPGTRLTVL.

This clone showed up just once. The same CDR3 is also encoded by other DNA sequences in this sample. This chain uses TRBV19 with TRBJ1-1; maybe TRBD1 (5 bases). The CDR3 spans 14 residues. V lost 5 bases and J lost 5, with 15 bases in between. Germline V gives CDR1 LNHDA, CDR2 SQIVND (reference sequence). CDR3 loop: CASSRTGESTEAFF. CDR3 sequence (DNA): TGTGCCAGTAGTCGGACGGGGGAAAGTACTGAAGCTTTCTTT.

This clone was seen once. This chain joins TRBV9 and TRBJ1-4; D call uncertain. The V gene's germline CDR1 is SGDLS and CDR2 YYNGEE. V was trimmed by 0 bases and J by 8 bases, leaving 11 bases between them. This CDR3 is built from 14 residues. DNA for the CDR3: TGTGCCAGCAGCGTAGGCTGGGGAGTCGAAAAACTGTTTTTT. Translation gives CASSVGWGVEKLFF.

This clone was counted between two and nine times. V gene TRBV2 combines with J gene TRBJ1-1; TRBD1 matches at 8 bases. Germline V CDR1 and CDR2: SNHLY, FYNNEI. The CDR3 contains 14 residues. Trimming cost V 7 bases and J 4 bases; bases outside gene matches: 8. The chain's CDR3 is CASNHGQGITEAFF. CDR3 sequence (DNA): TGTGCCAGCAACCATGGACAGGGAATCACTGAAGCTTTCTTT. Complete variable domain (other parts from reference TRBV2 and TRBJ1-1): EPEVTQTPSHQVTQMGQEVILRCVPISNHLYFYWYRQILGQKVEFLVSFYNNEISEKSEIFDDQFSVERPDGSNFTLKIRSTKLEDSAMYFCASNHGQGITEAFFGQGTRLTVV.

J is TRBJ1-3 and V is TRBV6-5; D remains unclear. The germline V gene encodes CDR1 MNHEY and CDR2 SVGAGI. Trimming left V 5 bases short and J 5 bases short, with 10 bases between. The CDR3 loop spans 13 amino acids. The CDR3 loop reads CASSTGIRNTIYF. The DNA of the CDR3 is TGTGCCAGCAGTACGGGGATTCGAAACACCATATATTTT.

This chain links TRBV15 with TRBJ2-7, with 7 bases matching TRBD2. Unmatched junction bases numbered 8, after V lost 3 bases and J lost 3 bases. Germline values: CDR1 LNHNV, CDR2 YYDKDF (reference sequence). The CDR3 contains 15 residues. This CDR3 reads CATSSLSGGFYEQYF. Written as DNA, the CDR3 is TGTGCCACCAGCAGCCTTTCGGGGGGATTCTACGAGCAGTACTTC.

This clone was found a few times. This chain uses TRBV6-1 with TRBJ1-3, with 7 bases matching TRBD1. The CDR3 totals 16 residues. V was clipped by 4 bases and J by 0 bases; unmatched bases: 6. Germline CDR1 reads MNHNS; CDR2 reads SASEGT. The CDR3 DNA reads TGTGCCAGCAGTGCGCAGACAGGGCCCTCTGGAAACACCATATATTTT. It codes for CASSAQTGPSGNTIYF.

The chain is built from TRBV11-3 and TRBJ1-6; a weak D match, TRBD1 (6 bases). V gave up 5 bases and J gave up 0 bases, with 14 bases separating them. The CDR3 consists of 17 residues. Germline V lookup: CDR1 SGHNT, CDR2 YENEEA. CDR3 sequence reads: CASSLTGTSSYNSPLHF. CDR3 sequence (DNA): TGTGCCAGCAGCCTCACAGGGACGAGCTCCTATAATTCACCCCTCCACTTT.

There are a few counts of this clone. The V gene is TRBV6-2 or TRBV6-3, the J gene TRBJ2-1; the match to TRBD2 covers 9 bases. V dropped 6 bases and J dropped 5; count of bases not matched to a gene: 8. This CDR3 is 15 amino acids long. Germline-derived CDR1 and CDR2 are MNHEY and SVGEGT. The CDR3 sequence is CASSASGGHNNEQFF. CDR3 in DNA: TGTGCCAGCAGCGCCAGCGGGGGGCACAACAATGAGCAGTTCTTC.

J is TRBJ1-4 and V is TRBV5-1; 10 bases map to TRBD1. V was pared by 4 bases and J by 5 bases, with 2 bases of the junction left unmatched. Germline-derived CDR1 and CDR2 are SGHRS and YFSETQ. The CDR3 length is 14 residues. DNA of the CDR3: TGCGCCAGCAGCGCGGGACAGGGGAATGAAAAACTGTTTTTT. The encoded protein is CASSAGQGNEKLFF.

V is TRBV5-1 and J is TRBJ1-1; unclear D gene. The V gene lost 4 bases and the J gene lost 8 bases, with 15 bases spanning the gap. This CDR3 region has 13 residues. Germline V gives CDR1 SGHRS, CDR2 YFSETQ. CDR3 DNA sequence: TGCGCCAGCAGCGCCTCCGGGAGAACCGAAGCTTTCTTT. It codes for CASSASGRTEAFF.

This chain connects TRBV7-8 to TRBJ2-1; D possibly corresponds to TRBD1 (6 bases). The V gene's germline CDR1 is SGHVS and CDR2 FQNEAQ. This CDR3 region has 15 residues. V dropped 2 bases and J dropped 8 bases, with 16 bases sitting between them. CDR3 sequence (DNA): TGTGCCAGCAGCTTATCGGGCGCAGGGGCATATGAGCAGTTCTTC. This gives the protein CASSLSGAGAYEQFF.

The chain uses TRBV6-4 and TRBJ1-6, with D possibly matching TRBD1 (6 bases). Germline V gene sequence: CDR1 MRHNA, CDR2 SNTAGT. Deletions cut 6 bases from V and 11 bases from J, with 14 bases between. The CDR3 contains 13 residues. The CDR3 sequence: CASRRTEGTPLHF. CDR3 DNA: TGTGCCAGCAGGCGGACAGAAGGAACACCCCTCCACTTT.

In its sample, this clone was seen once. The chain employs TRBV6-5 and TRBJ1-3; D unclear. Germline CDR1 and CDR2: MNHEY and SVGAGI. V was pared by 4 bases and J by 4 bases, with 11 bases between. CDR3 length equals 14 residues. The CDR3 DNA reads TGTGCCAGCAGTTTAACGGGTCCCGGAAACACCATATATTTT. Residues: CASSLTGPGNTIYF.

The chain joins TRBV27 to TRBJ2-7; 7 bases are shared with TRBD1. The V and J ends lost 4 bases and 6 bases, in that order; junction bases with no gene match: 3. Looked up from germline, CDR1 is MNHEY and CDR2 is SMNVEV (reference sequence). The CDR3 contains 12 residues. This CDR3 is CASSSDRAEQYF. CDR3 nucleotides: TGTGCCAGCAGTTCCGACAGGGCCGAGCAGTACTTC.

The V call is TRBV5-8, the J call TRBJ2-2; D is uncertain. V was pared by 2 bases and J by 6 bases, with 17 bases between. The CDR3 is 16 amino acids. CDR1 is SGHTS, CDR2 YDEGEE, per germline. In DNA form, the CDR3 reads TGTGCCAGCAGCTTTCTTGCAGTGAATATCCCCGGGGAGCTGTTTTTT. Residues: CASSFLAVNIPGELFF.

This clone was observed once. V usage is TRBV7-9 and J usage is TRBJ1-2; D is unresolved. Germline CDR1 and CDR2: SEHNR and FQNEAQ (reference sequence). The CDR3 runs 13 residues. The ends were cut back, 1 base at V and 5 bases at J, with 8 bases in the middle. The CDR3 protein is CASSLGGGYGYTF. In nucleotides, the CDR3 is TGTGCCAGCAGCTTAGGTGGCGGATATGGCTACACCTTC.

This clone was counted once. CDR3 in DNA: TGTGCCAGCAGTTACTGCCCGGCAGGGAAGTACTTC. This sequence encodes CASSYCPAGKYF. The V call is TRBV6-5, the J call TRBJ2-7, with D possibly matching TRBD1 (5 bases). Trimming cost V 1 base and J 11 bases, with 12 bases left between them. The CDR3 has 12 amino acids. The germline gives CDR1 MNHEY, CDR2 SVGAGI.

The chain recombines TRBV29-1 with TRBJ2-7, with D possibly matching TRBD2 (6 bases). V lost 7 bases, J lost 7 bases, and 14 bases lay in between. The germline CDR1 and CDR2 sequences are SQVTM and ANQGSEA. This CDR3 has 11 residues. CDR3 in DNA: TGCAGCGGCTCCGGGGGTGGGGAGCAGTACTTC. Its protein product is CSGSGGGEQYF.

The V gene is TRBV13, the J gene TRBJ1-4, with 7 bases matching TRBD1. The germline V gene encodes CDR1 PRHDT and CDR2 FYEKMQ (reference sequence). Trimming cost V 5 bases and J 11 bases; bases outside gene matches: 8. This CDR3 comprises 13 residues. The CDR3 nucleotides are TGTGCCAGCAGCGAGGGACAGTTTTCGAAACTGTTTTTT. It translates to CASSEGQFSKLFF. Based on the CDR3 plus reference TRBV13 and TRBJ1-4, the full variable domain is AAGVIQSPRHLIKEKRETATLKCYPIPRHDTVYWYQQGPGQDPQFLISFYEKMQSDKGSIPDRFSAQQFSDYHSELNMSSLELGDSALYFCASSEGQFSKLFFGSGTQLSVL.

The CDR3 reads CAWSRWGGPDTEAFF. For the CDR3, the DNA is TGTGCCTGGAGTAGGTGGGGGGGCCCAGACACTGAAGCTTTCTTT. The chain has TRBV30 and TRBJ1-1, with a weak D call TRBD1 (6 bases). Germline CDR1 is GTSNPN and CDR2 is SVGIG (reference sequence). The CDR3 is made up of 15 amino acids. Trimming took off 2 bases at V and 3 bases at J, with 16 bases between the two ends.

The genes are TRBV5-4 and TRBJ1-1; 8 nucleotides line up with TRBD1. Germline CDR1 SGHNT, CDR2 YYREEE (reference sequence). Trimming at V came to 4 bases and at J to 1 base, leaving 6 bases not matched to a gene. The CDR3 runs to 15 residues. The CDR3 protein is CASSPDRGGNTEAFF. CDR3 sequence (DNA): TGTGCCAGCAGCCCAGACAGGGGAGGGAACACTGAAGCTTTCTTT.